This T cell receptor beta chain was captured in a study of a mutant IDH1 vaccine in newly diagnosed glioma. Across the whole study: Vaccination was launched 4-6 weeks after radiotherapy alone, or with temozolomide cycles. Radiotherapy, temozolomide, or both had been given previously, and both were given to most. Overall study findings and caveats: Approximately 93% of patients showed vaccine-induced immune responses across multiple MHC alleles.

This CDR3 has 16 amino acids. V gave up 4 bases and J gave up 4 bases, with 17 bases separating them. Germline V gene data show CDR1 as SGHDT and CDR2 as YYEEEE. Method: immunoSEQ multiplex PCR; TCRdb's copy keeps in-frame clones and lacks some. The sample lists about 26,000 clones; approximately 80% were seen once. The time point here: week 5, during vaccination. Vaccine doses each comprised 300 ug of mutant IDH1 20-mer peptide, with topical imiquimod. A word on this clone: Its antigen is as yet unknown.

Source: PBMCs, taken from a glioma patient whose treatment included an IDH1 peptide vaccine. This chain uses TRBV5-6 with TRBJ2-2; D may correspond to TRBD1 or TRBD2 (5 bases each). The clonotype was recovered from a man in his forties with glioma. Some clones in this sample may be carry-over from other donors' samples. The DNA for the CDR3 is TGTGCCAGCAGCCCTATGGTGAAGGGGAGCACCGGGGAGCTGTTTTTT. This codes for CASSPMVKGSTGELFF. The full variable domain, in which reference TRBV5-6 and TRBJ2-2 provide the parts outside the CDR3, is DAGVTQSPTHLIKTRGQQVTLRCSPKSGHDTVSWYQQALGQGPQFIFQYYEEEERQRGNFPDRFSGHQFPNYSSELNVNALLLGDSALYLCASSPMVKGSTGELFFGEGSRLTVL.